The text below deals with one T cell receptor (beta chain). Stated treatment: some 19 received Ad26.COV2.S at low or high dose, single or two shots; about 5 received placebo; per-sample allocation not given. All samples were drawn on day 63, counting from the first vaccine or placebo injection. This sample is part of a study of Ad26.COV2.S vaccination and SARS-CoV-2 variants. The length of the CDR3 is 16 residues. Germline assignment: CDR1 KGHSH and CDR2 LQKENI. Trimming removed 1 base from V and 6 bases from J; junction bases left unmatched: 5. Libraries were prepared by immunoSEQ multiplex PCR; TCRdb keeps only in-frame clonotypes and omits some of them. The sample includes some 480,000 clones, around 88% of them seen just once.

This TCR was recovered from a person aged 18-65 years who received the Ad26.COV2.S COVID-19 vaccine or a placebo. The source was peripheral blood, collected in a trial of Ad26.COV2.S vaccine versus placebo. The rearrangement uses TRBV18 and TRBJ2-2; 10 nucleotides agree with TRBD2. The CDR3 DNA sequence: TGTGCCAGCTCACCACGGACTAGCGGATCCGCCGGGGAGCTGTTTTTT. Translation gives CASSPRTSGSAGELFF.